This T cell receptor (beta chain) was identified in a study of Graves' ophthalmopathy and Graves' hyperthyroidism. Study overall: Researchers obtained peripheral blood at initial diagnosis, before any treatment had begun. General study findings and limits: Clonotypes were expanded in thyroid at above 0.001 frequency, and most also appeared in blood. Ophthalmopathy progression predictions by the model showed 72.22% specificity and approximately 71% sensitivity.

Trimming took off 5 bases at V and 3 bases at J, with 8 bases between the two ends. This CDR3 has 12 residues. Germline CDR1 SEHNR, CDR2 FQNEAQ (reference sequence). This clonotype occurred many times. The antigen is unknown. The PBMCs had their origin in 7.5 to 10 ml of fresh peripheral blood. RNA transcripts served as template for amplifying TCR beta CDR3 sequences. Amplification began with first-round RT-PCR using HTBI primers, then second-round multiplex PCR was performed. TCRdb called the multiplex PCR reads again in MiXCR, with one record for every CDR3 protein. The sample holds about 420,000 distinct CDR3 sequences, 21% seen once.

This clonotype was sampled from a young woman with stable Graves' hyperthyroidism. The sequenced material came from peripheral blood. The chain is built from TRBV7-9 and TRBJ2-7, with D hard to call. The CDR3 sequence: CASSGSVYEQYF. For the CDR3, the DNA is TGTGCCAGCAGCGGCAGCGTCTACGAGCAGTACTTC.